A single sample is the source of the 14 T cell receptor beta chains below, sequenced in a study of Japanese encephalitis immunity and Zika vaccine responses. TCRdb itself ran the 5' RACE reads through MiXCR, one entry per CDR3 protein. The sample contains some 1,700 distinct CDR3 sequences, about 5.1% of which appear only once. Peptide pools at 0.85 to 1 ug/mL each stimulated CFSE-labeled PBMCs over a roughly six-day culture. The sort collected unfixed, live, CD56-CD19-CD16-CD3+CD4+ CFSE-low proliferating CD4 T cells. The sample in question was antigen-activated CD4+ T cells from blood, cultured, obtained during a Zika inactivated vaccine study. The receptors stem from an adult woman who received an inactivated Zika virus vaccine.

This clonotype is large (0.1 to 1%) within its sample. The V and J genes are TRBV29-1 and TRBJ1-1; TRBD1 matches at 8 bases. The CDR3 totals 11 residues. Trimming removed 7 bases from V and 5 bases from J; junction bases left unmatched: 3. CDR1 SQVTM and CDR2 ANQGSEA come from the germline V gene. CDR3 DNA: TGCAGCGAACAGGGGGTGACTGAAGCTTTCTTT. Protein: CSEQGVTEAFF.

In this sample, this clonotype turned up many times. V usage is TRBV5-5 and J usage is TRBJ2-5, with D unresolved. Trimming left V 3 bases short and J 2 bases short, with 14 bases between. The CDR3 length is 15 residues. Germline V gives CDR1 SGHKS, CDR2 YYEKEE (reference sequence). The CDR3 sequence: CASSSPVGTQETQYF. The CDR3 DNA reads TGTGCCAGCAGCTCTCCTGTAGGTACGCAAGAGACCCAGTACTTC.

This rearrangement joins TRBV4-2 to TRBJ2-3; possible D gene TRBD1, 6 bases. Trimming cost V 6 bases and J 2 bases, with 15 bases left between them. Germline values: CDR1 LGHNA, CDR2 YNFKEQ. The CDR3 is made up of 15 amino acids. The CDR3 is CASSRQGQNTDTQYF. CDR3 nucleotide sequence: TGTGCCAGCAGTCGCCAGGGACAAAACACAGATACGCAGTATTTT.

This chain connects TRBV6-2 or TRBV6-3 to TRBJ1-1, with a possible D match to TRBD1 (6 bases). The CDR3 is made up of 17 amino acids. CDR1 is MNHEY and CDR2 is SVGEGT in the germline V gene. The V end was cut by 2 bases, the J end by 2 bases, with 18 bases between. The CDR3 loop is CASSYRAGGRVNTEAFF. The CDR3 coding sequence is TGTGCCAGCAGTTACAGAGCCGGGGGCAGGGTAAACACTGAAGCTTTCTTT.

By share of the sample, this clonotype is medium-sized. The chain uses TRBV2 and TRBJ2-6, with D unresolved. There are 17 residues in the CDR3. In germline, CDR1 is SNHLY, CDR2 FYNNEI. V shed 4 bases and J shed 0 bases, with 13 bases lying between them. CDR3 sequence reads: CASSASFIRSGANVLTF. CDR3 nucleotides: TGTGCCAGCAGTGCTTCCTTTATCCGCTCTGGGGCCAACGTCCTGACTTTC.

The sample holds many counts of this clonotype. This chain links TRBV5-1 with TRBJ2-3; D possibly uses TRBD1 or TRBD2 (5 bases each). V was trimmed by 4 bases and J by 1 base, leaving 13 bases between them. From germline, CDR1 is SGHRS and CDR2 YFSETQ. This CDR3 is 15 amino acids long. In nucleotides, the CDR3 is TGCGCCAGCAGCCCAGGCCGGGGCGGCACAGATACGCAGTATTTT. Translation: CASSPGRGGTDTQYF.

This clonotype is hyperexpanded (1% or more) in the sample. V is TRBV18 and J is TRBJ1-1; TRBD1 agrees at 7 bases. Per germline, CDR1 KGHSH and CDR2 LQKENI. The CDR3 loop spans 15 amino acids. J was trimmed by 1 base and V by 0 bases; bases with no gene match: 2. The CDR3 DNA sequence: TGTGCCAGCTCACCACCGACAGGGTCGAACACTGAAGCTTTCTTT. This sequence encodes CASSPPTGSNTEAFF.

In its sample, this clonotype is medium-sized (0.01 to 0.1%). The gene calls are TRBV20-1 and TRBJ1-4, with D unresolved. V shed 7 bases and J shed 4 bases, with 10 bases lying between them. This CDR3 is built from 12 residues. Germline values: CDR1 DFQATT, CDR2 SNEGSKA (reference sequence). The CDR3 here is CSGSRYNEKLFF. CDR3 coding DNA: TGCAGTGGCAGTAGGTATAATGAAAAACTGTTTTTT.

This clonotype occurred a few times. This chain connects TRBV4-2 to TRBJ2-1; perhaps TRBD2 as D (6 bases). The CDR3 is 16 residues long. Deletions cut 2 bases from V and 2 bases from J, with 13 bases between. Germline V gene lookup returns CDR1 LGHNA and CDR2 YNFKEQ. CDR3 sequence: CASSQSGTETYNEQFF. For the CDR3, the DNA is TGTGCCAGCAGCCAATCGGGGACTGAAACCTACAATGAGCAGTTCTTC.

This chain links TRBV6-6 with TRBJ2-7; D is possibly TRBD2 (6 bases). The CDR3 consists of 14 residues. Deletions cut 0 bases from V and 3 bases from J, with 9 bases between. Germline CDR1 MNHNY, CDR2 SVGAGI (reference sequence). CDR3 loop: CASSYSGGDYEQYF. For the CDR3, the DNA is TGTGCCAGCAGTTACTCCGGGGGAGACTACGAGCAGTACTTC.

At least ten counts were recorded for this clonotype. The J gene is TRBJ2-6, the V gene TRBV3-1, with TRBD2 as a possible D gene (5 bases). This CDR3 has 16 amino acids. Trimming took 3 bases from V and 7 from J, leaving 16 bases between them. Germline V gives CDR1 LGHDT, CDR2 YNNKEL (reference sequence). CDR3 bases: TGTGCCAGCAGCCAGGCTAGCTCTGGACGTGCCAACGTCCTGACTTTC. Protein sequence: CASSQASSGRANVLTF.

By share of the sample, this clonotype is medium-sized. The chain uses TRBV5-1 and TRBJ2-7, with D perhaps TRBD1 or TRBD2 (5 bases each). Germline V gives CDR1 SGHRS, CDR2 YFSETQ. The V and J ends lost 4 bases and 2 bases respectively, with 16 bases between them. The CDR3 consists of 15 residues. DNA for the CDR3: TGCGCCAGCAGCCCTCTCGGGGCAAGGGCCTACGAGCAGTACTTC. Protein: CASSPLGARAYEQYF.

This clonotype has at least ten counts. The chain couples TRBV4-3 to TRBJ2-3, with D perhaps matching TRBD1 or TRBD2 (6 bases each). The germline V gene has CDR1 LGHNA and CDR2 YSLEER. With 2 bases removed from V and 0 bases from J, the gap between germline ends came to 15 bases. CDR3 length: 17 residues. DNA of the CDR3: TGCGCCAGCAGCCAACCACCGGGGGACACTAGCACAGATACGCAGTATTTT. Protein product: CASSQPPGDTSTDTQYF.

In its sample, this clonotype was seen a few times. V gene TRBV2 combines with J gene TRBJ2-7, with D tentatively TRBD1 (5 bases). The CDR3 has 12 amino acids. Germline loops: CDR1 SNHLY, CDR2 FYNNEI. V lost 6 bases and J lost 4, with 10 bases in between. The CDR3 coding sequence is TGTGCCAGCAGGGAGACAGCTTACGAGCAGTACTTC. Protein: CASRETAYEQYF.